The entry that follows covers one T cell receptor beta chain sequence. What it recognizes is unknown. The CDR3 has 15 amino acids. Germline CDR1 MDHEN, CDR2 SYDVKM. V was shortened by 6 bases and J by 0 bases, with 15 bases between the two germline ends. The sample is drawn from a study of blood T cell dynamics during melanoma immunotherapy. The time point is: pre-treatment baseline. Assay: immunoSEQ multiplex PCR; the TCRdb copy retains only in-frame clones and omits some. Here the sample spans about 8,500 clones, approximately 77% being singletons. Study-level points and caveats: The study could not tell melanoma-specific clones from general immune activation.

The source was blood, collected from a patient treated with checkpoint blockade. The V and J genes are TRBV28 and TRBJ2-7, with D tentatively TRBD1 (5 bases). The clonotype originates from a human donor with melanoma. In nucleotides, the CDR3 is TGTGCCAGCAGCCCTACAGGTCTGAGCTCCTACGAGCAGTACTTC. Translating it yields CASSPTGLSSYEQYF.